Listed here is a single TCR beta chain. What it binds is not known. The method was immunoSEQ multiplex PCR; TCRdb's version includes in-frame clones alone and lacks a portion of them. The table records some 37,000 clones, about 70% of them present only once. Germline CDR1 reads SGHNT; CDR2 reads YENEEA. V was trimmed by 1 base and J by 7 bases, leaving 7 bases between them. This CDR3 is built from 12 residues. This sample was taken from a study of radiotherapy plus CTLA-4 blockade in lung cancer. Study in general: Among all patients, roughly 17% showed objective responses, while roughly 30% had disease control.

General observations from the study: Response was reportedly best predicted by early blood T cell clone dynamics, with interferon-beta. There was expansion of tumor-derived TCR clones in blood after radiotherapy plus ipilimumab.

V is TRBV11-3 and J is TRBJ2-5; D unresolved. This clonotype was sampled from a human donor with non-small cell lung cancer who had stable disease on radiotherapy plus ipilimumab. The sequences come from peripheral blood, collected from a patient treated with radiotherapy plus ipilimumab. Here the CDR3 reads CASSLGAGTQYF. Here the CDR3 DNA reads TGTGCCAGCAGCTTAGGGGCAGGGACCCAGTACTTC.